A single sample is the source of the 15 T cell receptor beta chains below, sequenced in a study of T cell changes during pregnancy in multiple sclerosis. Clones were sequenced by immunoSEQ multiplex PCR, and TCRdb holds only the in-frame ones, with some missing. The data hold over 60,000 clones, with about nine tenths observed a single time. Source: peripheral blood, taken in the third trimester of pregnancy. The receptors were sampled from a female donor in good health, enrolled as a control in a pregnancy study.

CDR3 protein: CASSPVEARADTQYF. CDR3 sequence (DNA): TGTGCCAGCTCACCCGTCGAGGCTCGGGCAGATACGCAGTATTTT. The V and J genes are TRBV18 and TRBJ2-3; D uncertain. The V gene's germline CDR1 is KGHSH and CDR2 LQKENI. Trimming stripped 3 bases from V and 4 bases from J, with 14 bases between. The CDR3 contains 15 residues. Combining the CDR3 with reference TRBV18 and TRBJ2-3 gives the whole variable domain NAGVMQNPRHLVRRRGQEARLRCSPMKGHSHVYWYRQLPEEGLKFMVYLQKENIIDESGMPKERFSAEFPKEGPSILRIQQVVRGDSAAYFCASSPVEARADTQYFGPGTRLTVL.

The chain carries TRBV5-1 and TRBJ2-7; D is undetermined. Germline V gene lookup returns CDR1 SGHRS and CDR2 YFSETQ. Trimming left V 1 base short and J 5 bases short, with 13 bases between. CDR3 length: 14 amino acids. CDR3 sequence (DNA): TGCGCCAGCAGCTTGAGACCACAGATCGACGAGCAGTACTTC. This gives the protein CASSLRPQIDEQYF.

This chain joins TRBV4-3 and TRBJ1-6; no firm D call. Trimming removed 1 base from V and 10 bases from J, with 20 bases in between. CDR3 length: 17 residues. Germline lookup yields CDR1 LGHNA and CDR2 YSLEER. The CDR3 spells CASSQVTLHRRLSPLHF. Here the CDR3 DNA reads TGCGCCAGCAGCCAAGTCACCCTACACCGGAGGCTATCACCCCTCCACTTT.

The gene calls are TRBV27 and TRBJ1-5; no clear D. V was clipped by 5 bases and J by 0 bases, with 5 bases between them. Germline CDR1 reads MNHEY; CDR2 reads SMNVEV (reference sequence). The CDR3 loop spans 13 amino acids. CDR3 DNA: TGTGCCAGCAGTCCGTATAGCAATCAGCCCCAGCATTTT. The encoded protein is CASSPYSNQPQHF.

V usage is TRBV7-9 and J usage is TRBJ1-2, with TRBD1 matching 10 bases. The ends lost 4 bases at V and 8 bases at J; junction bases unmatched: 7. CDR3 length: 14 amino acids. Germline CDR1 reads SEHNR; CDR2 reads FQNEAQ (reference sequence). For the CDR3, the DNA is TGTGCCAGCAGCTATGGACAGGGGGTTTGGGGCTACACCTTC. Amino acids: CASSYGQGVWGYTF.

This chain links TRBV19 with TRBJ2-2, with TRBD2 identical over 9 bases. The CDR3 sequence is 13 residues long. Unmatched junction bases numbered 2, after V lost 8 bases and J lost 4 bases. CDR1 is LNHDA, CDR2 SQIVND, per germline (reference sequence). CDR3 in DNA: TGTGCCAGTCGTAGCGGGGGCACCGGGGAGCTGTTTTTT. Amino acids: CASRSGGTGELFF.

The gene calls are TRBV19 and TRBJ2-2; TRBD2 agrees at 11 bases. Germline values: CDR1 LNHDA, CDR2 SQIVND (reference sequence). The CDR3 is 15 amino acids. Losses at the gene ends were 7 bases for V and 6 bases for J; bases not matched to a gene: 7. As DNA, the CDR3 is TGTGCCAGTAAATTTATAGCGGGGGGGGCCGGGGAGCTGTTTTTT. It specifies CASKFIAGGAGELFF.

The genes are TRBV19 and TRBJ1-2; 10 bases line up with TRBD1. CDR3 length: 15 residues. V gave up 3 bases and J gave up 4 bases; unmatched junction bases: 5. The germline gives CDR1 LNHDA, CDR2 SQIVND (reference sequence). CDR3 protein: CASSMTGGGGYGYTF. The CDR3 DNA reads as TGTGCCAGTAGTATGACAGGGGGCGGCGGCTATGGCTACACCTTC.

This clone was detected once. This chain links TRBV5-1 with TRBJ2-1, with TRBD2 identical over 10 bases. The CDR3 contains 15 residues. Losses at the gene ends were 2 bases for V and 5 bases for J; bases not matched to a gene: 4. The germline V gene has CDR1 SGHRS and CDR2 YFSETQ. The DNA for the CDR3 is TGCGCCAGCAGCTTAGGACTAGCGGCCAACAATGAGCAGTTCTTC. It yields the protein CASSLGLAANNEQFF.

This chain joins TRBV6-1 and TRBJ2-1; no firm D call. Trimming shortened V by 0 bases and J by 0 bases, and 6 bases separated the two germline ends. From germline, CDR1 is MNHNS and CDR2 SASEGT. The CDR3 runs to 15 residues. The DNA of the CDR3 is TGTGCCAGCAGTGAAGCAGTCAGCTCCTACAATGAGCAGTTCTTC. This gives the protein CASSEAVSSYNEQFF.

J is TRBJ1-1 and V is TRBV7-9, with 7 nucleotides matching TRBD1. Germline CDR1 reads SEHNR; CDR2 reads FQNEAQ (reference sequence). After removal of 1 base from V and 3 bases from J, the junction contained 2 bases not matched to a gene. This CDR3 spans 14 amino acids. The CDR3 nucleotides read TGTGCCAGCAGCTTAGGTCAGGGGGACACTGAAGCTTTCTTT. This codes for CASSLGQGDTEAFF.

The chain uses TRBV19 and TRBJ2-1; 10 bases fit TRBD2. V dropped 8 bases and J dropped 6; count of bases not matched to a gene: 7. The CDR3 is made up of 14 amino acids. Germline assignment: CDR1 LNHDA and CDR2 SQIVND (reference sequence). The CDR3 region is CASAGLASVNEQFF. Written as DNA, the CDR3 is TGTGCCAGTGCGGGACTAGCGTCGGTCAATGAGCAGTTCTTC.

The chain has TRBV7-6 and TRBJ2-3; no clear D gene. Germline V gene data show CDR1 as SGHVS and CDR2 as FNYEAQ. V dropped 5 bases and J dropped 5 bases, with 8 bases sitting between them. This CDR3 has 12 amino acids. The CDR3 DNA reads as TGTGCCAGCAGCCCTTCAGGAGATACGCAGTATTTT. Residues: CASSPSGDTQYF.

This clone was counted once. The chain carries TRBV5-1 and TRBJ1-2; a weak D match, TRBD1 (6 bases). Looked up from germline, CDR1 is SGHRS and CDR2 is YFSETQ. This CDR3 has 14 residues. V was trimmed by 1 base and J by 5 bases, leaving 12 bases between them. CDR3 bases: TGCGCCAGCAGCTTGAGGTGGCAGGGGTATGGCTACACCTTC. Encoded protein: CASSLRWQGYGYTF. The full variable domain, rest sourced from reference TRBV5-1 and TRBJ1-2, is KAGVTQTPRYLIKTRGQQVTLSCSPISGHRSVSWYQQTPGQGLQFLFEYFSETQRNKGNFPGRFSGRQFSNSRSEMNVSTLELGDSALYLCASSLRWQGYGYTFGSGTRLTVV.

The chain joins TRBV5-1 to TRBJ1-6; TRBD1 agrees at 8 bases. The V segment lost 2 bases and the J segment 6 bases; nucleotides outside the gene matches: 7. The CDR3 is 16 residues long. From germline, CDR1 is SGHRS and CDR2 YFSETQ. In DNA form, the CDR3 reads TGCGCCAGCAGCTTTAAGGGACAGGATCTTAATTCACCCCTCCACTTT. It yields the protein CASSFKGQDLNSPLHF.